What follows are 15 T cell receptor beta chains derived from one specimen sequenced in a study of spatial heterogeneity in lung cancer. One entry per CDR3 protein, called by TCRdb with MiXCR from the 5' RACE reads. The table includes 6,000 to 8,000 distinct CDR3 sequences, 9.7% detected once. The time point: sample taken at primary tumor resection. Sequences were derived from normal lung tissue next to the tumor, sampled at surgery. All receptors come from a male donor with early-stage non-small cell lung cancer.

This clonotype was seen at least ten times. The rearrangement joins TRBV6-5 to TRBJ2-1; D remains unclear. V was trimmed by 2 bases and J by 7 bases, leaving 12 bases between them. The length of the CDR3 is 14 residues. The germline V gene has CDR1 MNHEY and CDR2 SVGAGI. The DNA of the CDR3 is TGTGCCAGCAGTTACCGACTCCCCACAAATGAGCAGTTCTTC. It is translated as CASSYRLPTNEQFF.

By share, this clonotype counts as medium-sized (0.01 to 0.1%). The CDR3 nucleotides read TGTGCCAGCAGTTTGACGGGGGCGAAGACCCAGTACTTC. Translated: CASSLTGAKTQYF. This chain links TRBV28 with TRBJ2-5; either TRBD1 or TRBD2 may fit D (6 bases each). Germline CDR1 reads MDHEN; CDR2 reads SYDVKM. The CDR3 has 13 amino acids. V gave up 3 bases and J gave up 6 bases, with 11 bases separating them.

At least ten counts were recorded for this clonotype. V gene TRBV4-2 combines with J gene TRBJ2-7; 10 nucleotides match TRBD2. The CDR3 is 17 amino acids. The germline gives CDR1 LGHNA, CDR2 YNFKEQ. J was trimmed by 2 bases and V by 0 bases; bases with no gene match: 7. CDR3 bases: TGTGCCAGCAGCCAAGATGCCGGGAGCGGGGGGGCCTACGAGCAGTACTTC. This encodes CASSQDAGSGGAYEQYF.

The table lists this clonotype with many counts. The chain employs TRBV27 and TRBJ2-1; TRBD1 matches 7 bases. This CDR3 contains 13 residues. After removal of 5 bases from V and 5 bases from J, the junction contained 3 bases not matched to a gene. CDR1 MNHEY and CDR2 SMNVEV come from the germline V gene (reference sequence). CDR3 amino acids: CASSRGQHNEQFF. CDR3 nucleotide sequence: TGTGCCAGCAGTCGGGGACAGCACAATGAGCAGTTCTTC.

This clonotype was recorded at least ten times. This chain connects TRBV20-1 to TRBJ1-1; D ambiguous. CDR1 is DFQATT, CDR2 SNEGSKA, per germline (reference sequence). Trimming took 1 base from V and 4 from J, leaving 13 bases between them. CDR3 size: 14 residues. The CDR3 DNA reads as TGCAGTGCTAGAGTGGGAGGGCCGGGCACTGAAGCTTTCTTT. This gives the protein CSARVGGPGTEAFF.

This clonotype was seen ten or more times. The chain carries TRBV5-1 and TRBJ1-5; D is ambiguous. This CDR3 spans 15 amino acids. Trimming shortened V by 4 bases and J by 0 bases, and 11 bases separated the two germline ends. CDR1 and CDR2 (germline): SGHRS, YFSETQ. The CDR3 here is CASSPDGFSNQPQHF. In nucleotides, the CDR3 is TGCGCCAGCAGCCCGGACGGATTTAGCAATCAGCCCCAGCATTTT.

There are many counts of this clonotype. This chain connects TRBV6-2 or TRBV6-3 to TRBJ1-2; 7 positions match TRBD1. CDR3 length: 12 residues. Germline V gene sequence: CDR1 MNHEY, CDR2 SVGEGT. V gave up 5 bases and J gave up 4 bases; unmatched junction bases: 1. The CDR3 DNA follows: TGTGCCAGCAGTGGACAGGTCTATGGCTACACCTTC. Translation gives CASSGQVYGYTF.

This clonotype was counted many times. The J gene is TRBJ1-6, the V gene TRBV7-2; 7 bases are shared with TRBD1. With V trimmed by 5 bases and J by 7 bases, 5 bases remained unmatched. This CDR3 comprises 14 residues. CDR1 and CDR2 from the germline V gene are SGHTA and FQGNSA. The CDR3 is CASSGGGRNSPLHF. CDR3 sequence (DNA): TGTGCCAGCAGCGGAGGGGGCAGGAATTCACCCCTCCACTTT. Full variable domain (remainder filled in from reference TRBV7-2 and TRBJ1-6): GAGVSQSPSNKVTEKGKDVELRCDPISGHTALYWYRQSLGQGLEFLIYFQGNSAPDKSGLPSDRFSAERTGGSVSTLTIQRTQQEDSAVYLCASSGGGRNSPLHFGNGTRLTVT.

By its share, this clonotype is medium-sized. The J gene is TRBJ2-7, the V gene TRBV7-9, with TRBD2 matching over 12 bases. CDR1 SEHNR and CDR2 FQNEAQ come from the germline V gene (reference sequence). The junction had 11 bases not matched to a gene; V was cut back by 5 bases and J by 0 bases. The CDR3 consists of 18 residues. CDR3 in amino acids: CASSPRGLAGALSYEQYF. CDR3 coding DNA: TGTGCCAGCAGCCCCCGGGGACTAGCGGGCGCCCTCTCCTACGAGCAGTACTTC. Full variable domain (outside the CDR3, taken from reference TRBV7-9 and TRBJ2-7): DTGVSQNPRHKITKRGQNVTFRCDPISEHNRLYWYRQTLGQGPEFLTYFQNEAQLEKSRLLSDRFSAERPKGSFSTLEIQRTEQGDSAMYLCASSPRGLAGALSYEQYFGPGTRLTVT.

This clonotype was recorded at least ten times. This rearrangement joins TRBV6-6 to TRBJ2-1; possibly TRBD1 for D (5 bases). Germline lookup yields CDR1 MNHNY and CDR2 SVGAGI (reference sequence). Trimming removed 2 bases at V and 3 bases at J, with 8 bases between. CDR3 length equals 14 residues. CDR3 sequence (DNA): TGTGCCAGCAGTTACGCTGACAGCTACAATGAGCAGTTCTTC. Amino acid sequence: CASSYADSYNEQFF.

This clonotype was found many times. V usage is TRBV15 and J usage is TRBJ2-5; 15 positions match TRBD2. The CDR3 totals 19 residues. The ends lost 5 bases at V and 5 bases at J; junction bases unmatched: 15. Per the germline V gene, CDR1 is LNHNV and CDR2 is YYDKDF (reference sequence). The chain's CDR3 is CATSRTGTSGRRIKETQYF. The CDR3 DNA is TGTGCCACCAGCCGCACCGGGACTAGCGGGAGGAGAATCAAGGAGACCCAGTACTTC.

This clonotype has ten or more counts. The chain combines TRBV6-2 or TRBV6-3 with TRBJ1-4, with D unresolved. V was shortened by 4 bases and J by 8 bases, with 20 bases between the two germline ends. Germline CDR1 MNHEY, CDR2 SVGEGT. The CDR3 contains 16 residues. The CDR3 spells CASSSLRRYEQEKLFF. The CDR3, as DNA: TGTGCCAGCAGTTCTTTGAGAAGGTACGAACAAGAAAAACTGTTTTTT.

In the case of this clonotype: This could be a read error, since a much larger clone is one nucleotide away. CDR3 protein: CASSLDRPNTEASF. The CDR3 DNA reads as TGCGCCAGCAGCTTGGACAGGCCGAACACTGAAGCTTCCTTT. The chain is built from TRBV5-1 and TRBJ1-1; perhaps TRBD1 as D (5 bases). CDR3 size: 14 residues. Germline V gives CDR1 SGHRS, CDR2 YFSETQ.

This clonotype was detected ten times or more. CDR3 in amino acids: CASSSLRQGAGETQYF. CDR3 DNA: TGTGCCAGCAGTTCCTTACGACAGGGGGCAGGTGAGACCCAGTACTTC. The J gene is TRBJ2-5, the V gene TRBV12-3 or TRBV12-4; 10 nucleotides align to TRBD1. The CDR3 is 16 amino acids. V lost 4 bases to trimming and J lost 5 bases; unmatched junction nucleotides: 10.

This clonotype was seen repeatedly, ten times or more. This chain links TRBV6-5 with TRBJ1-1, with a possible D match to TRBD1 (6 bases). The V gene lost 5 bases and the J gene lost 4 bases, with 17 bases spanning the gap. The CDR3 runs to 15 residues. Germline CDR1 reads MNHEY; CDR2 reads SVGAGI. The CDR3 loop is CASSLVRTALTEAFF. The DNA of the CDR3 is TGTGCCAGCAGTCTCGTTCGGACAGCCCTCACTGAAGCTTTCTTT.